This TCR beta chain was retrieved from a study of CD8+CD57+ T cells in acquired aplastic anemia. Study summary: 3.2 ug was the average amount of DNA from sorted CD4+ and CD8+ cells. Whole-study results and caveats: Comparison of patients with controls identified around 31 shared CD8+ CDR3 sequences.

In regard to this clonotype: Its matching antigen is unknown.

J lost 5 bases, V lost 3 bases, and 9 bases had no gene match. This CDR3 is built from 15 residues. Germline assignment: CDR1 ENHRY and CDR2 SYGVKD. All sequencing subjects had displayed CD8+CD57+ cell expansion on flow cytometry. All participating patients were living with severe acquired aplastic anemia. Genomic DNA acted as the template from which TCR beta VDJ combination and CDR3 sequence profiling were carried out. Using its own MiXCR run on the reads, TCRdb lists one record per CDR3 protein. The repertoire holds 150,000 to 180,000 distinct CDR3 sequences, with about 52% as singletons. Specimen: sorted CD4+, CD8+, or CD8+CD57+ T cells (not recorded which) from PBMCs. The source is a human donor with aplastic anemia. The chain is built from TRBV10-3 and TRBJ1-2; TRBD1 agrees at 7 bases. CDR3 sequence reads: CAISETRGTVYGYTF. CDR3 in DNA: TGTGCCATCAGTGAAACCAGGGGGACGGTGTATGGCTACACCTTC.